This TCR beta chain originates from a study of technical replicates of blood from a handful of donors. The CDR3 length is 15 residues. Germline V gene lookup returns CDR1 SGHDN and CDR2 FVKESK. Trimming cost V 0 bases and J 0 bases, with 6 bases left between them. Generated by immunoSEQ multiplex PCR, the TCRdb table keeps only in-frame clones and is missing some. This sample has 60,000 to 85,000 clones, with roughly 94% found just once. The TCR sequence derives from a human donor in good health. Sequenced sample: T cells isolated from PBMCs. The V call is TRBV14, the J call TRBJ1-5, with unresolved D. The CDR3 is CASSQDASSNQPQHF. The CDR3, as DNA: TGTGCCAGCAGCCAAGATGCGAGTAGCAATCAGCCCCAGCATTTT.